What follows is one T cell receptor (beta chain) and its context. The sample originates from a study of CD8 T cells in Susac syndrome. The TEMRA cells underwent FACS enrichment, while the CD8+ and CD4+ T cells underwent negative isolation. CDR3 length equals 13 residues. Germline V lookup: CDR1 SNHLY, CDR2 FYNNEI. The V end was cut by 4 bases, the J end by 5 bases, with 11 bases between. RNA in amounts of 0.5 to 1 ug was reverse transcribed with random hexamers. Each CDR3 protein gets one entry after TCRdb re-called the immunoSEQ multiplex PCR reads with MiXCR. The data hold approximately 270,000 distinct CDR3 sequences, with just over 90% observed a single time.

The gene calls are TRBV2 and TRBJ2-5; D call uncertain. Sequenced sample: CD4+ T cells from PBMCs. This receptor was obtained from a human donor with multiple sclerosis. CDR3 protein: CASSVRKRETQYF. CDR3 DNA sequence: TGTGCCAGCAGTGTGAGGAAAAGGGAGACCCAGTACTTC.